This T cell receptor beta chain was found in a study of immune evolution from preneoplasia to lung adenocarcinoma. Study results and caveats: Compared with EGFR-mutant or double wild-type lesions, KRAS-mutant nodules were more clonal.

Patients had resection in Japan or China between the mid-2010s and the late 2010s. H&E slides confirmed each diagnosis, reviewed by two pathologists independently. Details on this clone: Its antigen is still unknown.

J lost 5 bases, V lost 9 bases, and 8 bases had no gene match. The CDR3 is 13 residues long. CDR1 is KGHSH, CDR2 LQKENI, per germline. Profiled with immunoSEQ multiplex PCR; TCRdb holds only in-frame clones, not every one. The table records around 3,700 clones, almost 85% of them present only once. V and J are TRBV18 and TRBJ2-5; 8 bases match TRBD2. Sequencing used FFPE invasive lung adenocarcinoma tissue. The TCR sequence derives from a person in their fifties or sixties with lung adenocarcinoma. The CDR3: CASVKREQETQYF. The CDR3 DNA sequence: TGTGCCAGTGTCAAGCGGGAGCAGGAGACCCAGTACTTC.